The sequence of this T cell receptor beta chain was determined in a study of blood T cell repertoires in COVID-19. Study-wide background: Collection of acute and convalescent COVID-19 samples took place in the United States, Italy and Spain.

V lost 5 bases, J lost 4 bases, and 17 bases lay in between. Per germline, CDR1 SQVTM and CDR2 ANQGSEA. CDR3 length equals 14 residues. Participants, 18 to 89 years old, spanned 25 or so US areas. Cohort assignment relied on participant-reported clinical history. Generated by immunoSEQ multiplex PCR, the TCRdb table keeps only in-frame clones and is missing some. The repertoire has 280,000 or so clones, roughly 91% of them found once; the top ten carry less than 3.5%. This TCR came from a woman between 45 and 60 years old who had been exposed to COVID-19. The sequencing sample was made of PBMCs or T cells enriched from blood (not recorded which). This chain connects TRBV29-1 to TRBJ2-5, with a possible D match to TRBD1 (8 bases). The CDR3 DNA is TGCAGCGTTTCTACAGGGGGGGGTTCAGAGACCCAGTACTTC. Translating gives CSVSTGGGSETQYF.